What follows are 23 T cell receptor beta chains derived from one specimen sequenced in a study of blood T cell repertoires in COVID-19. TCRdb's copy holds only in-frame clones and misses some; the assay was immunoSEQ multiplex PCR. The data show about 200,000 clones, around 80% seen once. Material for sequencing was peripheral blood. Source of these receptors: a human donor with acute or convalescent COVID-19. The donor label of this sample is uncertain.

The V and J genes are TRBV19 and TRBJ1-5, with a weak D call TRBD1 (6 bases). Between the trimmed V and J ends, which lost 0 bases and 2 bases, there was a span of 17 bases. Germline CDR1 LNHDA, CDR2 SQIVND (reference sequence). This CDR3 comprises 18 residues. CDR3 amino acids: CASSIDSTGRRGNQPQHF. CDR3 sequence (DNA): TGTGCCAGTAGTATAGACTCTACAGGGAGACGGGGCAATCAGCCCCAGCATTTT.

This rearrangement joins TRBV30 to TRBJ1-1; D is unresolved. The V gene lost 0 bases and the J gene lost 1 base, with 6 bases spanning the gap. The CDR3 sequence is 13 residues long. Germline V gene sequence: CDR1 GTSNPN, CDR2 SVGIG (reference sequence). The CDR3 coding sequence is TGTGCCTGGAGTGTACAGTGGAACACTGAAGCTTTCTTT. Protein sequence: CAWSVQWNTEAFF.

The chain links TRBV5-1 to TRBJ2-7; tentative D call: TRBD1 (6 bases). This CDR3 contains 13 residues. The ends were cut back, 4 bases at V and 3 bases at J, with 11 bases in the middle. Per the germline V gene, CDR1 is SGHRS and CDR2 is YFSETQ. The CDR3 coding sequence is TGCGCCAGCAGCCCTGGACAGCTCTACGAGCAGTACTTC. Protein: CASSPGQLYEQYF.

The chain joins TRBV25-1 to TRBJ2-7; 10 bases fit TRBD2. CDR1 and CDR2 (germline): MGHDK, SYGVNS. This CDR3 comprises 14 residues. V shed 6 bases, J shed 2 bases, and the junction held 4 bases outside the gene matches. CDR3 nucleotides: TGTGCCAGCAGCAAGCGGGAGGGCCCCTACGAGCAGTACTTC. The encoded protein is CASSKREGPYEQYF.

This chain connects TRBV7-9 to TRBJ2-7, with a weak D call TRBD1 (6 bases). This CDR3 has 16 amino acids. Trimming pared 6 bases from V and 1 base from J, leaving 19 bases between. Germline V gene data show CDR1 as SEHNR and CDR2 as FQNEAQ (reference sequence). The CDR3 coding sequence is TGTGCCAGCAGAGAGGCAGGGGCAGGACGGTCCTACGAGCAGTACTTC. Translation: CASREAGAGRSYEQYF.

The CDR3 DNA reads as TGTGCCAGCAGCTTAGATGAGGTGGCGCGAAGAGGCTACACCTTC. It translates to CASSLDEVARRGYTF. The chain couples TRBV7-9 to TRBJ1-2; D is uncertain. The V gene lost 1 base and the J gene lost 8 bases, with 17 bases spanning the gap. This CDR3 contains 15 residues. Germline values: CDR1 SEHNR, CDR2 FQNEAQ (reference sequence).

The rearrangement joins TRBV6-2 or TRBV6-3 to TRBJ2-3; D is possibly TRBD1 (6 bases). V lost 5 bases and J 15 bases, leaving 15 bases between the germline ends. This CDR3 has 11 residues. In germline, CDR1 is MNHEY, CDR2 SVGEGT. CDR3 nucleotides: TGTGCCAGCAGTCCCAGCAGGGGCGAATATTTT. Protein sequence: CASSPSRGEYF.

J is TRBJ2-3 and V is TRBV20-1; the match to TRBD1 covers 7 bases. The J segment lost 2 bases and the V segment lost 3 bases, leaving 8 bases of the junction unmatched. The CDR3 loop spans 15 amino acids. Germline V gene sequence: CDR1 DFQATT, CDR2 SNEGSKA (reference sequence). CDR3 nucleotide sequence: TGCAGTGCTAGTTGGACAGGTGCTAACACAGATACGCAGTATTTT. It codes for CSASWTGANTDTQYF.

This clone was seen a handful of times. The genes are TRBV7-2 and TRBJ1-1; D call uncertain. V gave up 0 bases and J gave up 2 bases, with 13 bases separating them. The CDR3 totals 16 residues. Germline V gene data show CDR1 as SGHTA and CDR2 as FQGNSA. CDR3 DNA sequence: TGTGCCAGCAGCTTAGCCCCCTGGGCGGGTAACACTGAAGCTTTCTTT. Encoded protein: CASSLAPWAGNTEAFF.

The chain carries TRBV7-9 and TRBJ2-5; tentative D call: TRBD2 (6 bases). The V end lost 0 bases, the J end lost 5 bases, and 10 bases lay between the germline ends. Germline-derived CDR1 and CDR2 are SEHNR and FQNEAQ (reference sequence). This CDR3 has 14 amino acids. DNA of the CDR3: TGTGCCAGCAGCTTAGCGGGAGGAGTCGAGACCCAGTACTTC. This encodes CASSLAGGVETQYF.

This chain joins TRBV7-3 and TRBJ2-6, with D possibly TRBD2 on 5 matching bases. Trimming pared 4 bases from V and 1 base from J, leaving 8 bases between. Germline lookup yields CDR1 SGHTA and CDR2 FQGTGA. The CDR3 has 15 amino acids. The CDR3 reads CASSSRGSGANVLTF. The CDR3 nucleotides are TGTGCCAGCAGCTCTAGAGGGTCTGGGGCCAACGTCCTGACTTTC.

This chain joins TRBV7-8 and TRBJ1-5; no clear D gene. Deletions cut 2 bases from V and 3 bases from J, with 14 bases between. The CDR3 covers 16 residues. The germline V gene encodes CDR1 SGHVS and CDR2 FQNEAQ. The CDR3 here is CASSLRGQELNQPQHF. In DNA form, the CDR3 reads TGTGCCAGCAGCTTACGGGGTCAGGAGCTCAATCAGCCCCAGCATTTT.

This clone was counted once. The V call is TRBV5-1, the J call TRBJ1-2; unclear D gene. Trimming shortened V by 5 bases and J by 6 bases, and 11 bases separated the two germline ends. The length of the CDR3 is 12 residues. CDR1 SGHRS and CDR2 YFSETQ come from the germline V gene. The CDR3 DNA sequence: TGCGCCAGCAGTTCCACAGAACATGGCTACACCTTC. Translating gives CASSSTEHGYTF.

The CDR3 DNA follows: TGTGCCAGCAGTCCCGAGGGCGGGGCTTTCTTT. This sequence encodes CASSPEGGAFF. This sequence joins TRBV6-6 and TRBJ1-1; no clear D. The germline V gene has CDR1 MNHNY and CDR2 SVGAGI (reference sequence). The germline V and J ends were trimmed by 5 bases and 11 bases, with 12 bases remaining between them. CDR3 length equals 11 residues.

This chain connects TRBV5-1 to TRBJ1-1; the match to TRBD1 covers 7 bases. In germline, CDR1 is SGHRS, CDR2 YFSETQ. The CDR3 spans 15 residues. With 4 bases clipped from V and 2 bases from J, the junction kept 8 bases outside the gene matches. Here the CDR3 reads CASSRTQGLNTEAFF. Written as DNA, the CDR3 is TGCGCCAGCAGCCGGACACAGGGGCTTAACACTGAAGCTTTCTTT.

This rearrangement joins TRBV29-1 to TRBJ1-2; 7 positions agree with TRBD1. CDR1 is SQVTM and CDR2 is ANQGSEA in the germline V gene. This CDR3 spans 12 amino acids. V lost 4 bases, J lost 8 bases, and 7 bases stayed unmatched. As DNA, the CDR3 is TGCAGCGTTGTGACAGGGCGAGAAGGCTACACCTTC. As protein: CSVVTGREGYTF.

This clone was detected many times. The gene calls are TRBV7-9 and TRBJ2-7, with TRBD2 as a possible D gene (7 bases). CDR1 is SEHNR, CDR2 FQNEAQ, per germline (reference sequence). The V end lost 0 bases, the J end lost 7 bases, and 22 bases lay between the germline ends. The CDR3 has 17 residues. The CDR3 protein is CASSLAFLGPRGGEQYF. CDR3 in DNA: TGTGCCAGCAGCTTAGCCTTTCTAGGCCCCAGGGGAGGGGAGCAGTACTTC.

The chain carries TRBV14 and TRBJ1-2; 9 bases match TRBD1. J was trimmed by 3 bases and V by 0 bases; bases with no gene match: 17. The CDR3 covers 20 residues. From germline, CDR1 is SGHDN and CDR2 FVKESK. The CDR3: CASSQDFPDRGPSGDYGYTF. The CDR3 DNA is TGTGCCAGCAGCCAAGATTTCCCGGACAGGGGCCCCAGTGGGGACTATGGCTACACCTTC.

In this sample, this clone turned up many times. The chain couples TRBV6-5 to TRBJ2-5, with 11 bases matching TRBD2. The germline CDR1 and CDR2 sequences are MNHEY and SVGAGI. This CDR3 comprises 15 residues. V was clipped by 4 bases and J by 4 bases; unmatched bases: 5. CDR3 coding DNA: TGTGCCAGCAGTTCCACTAGCGGGAGAGTAGAGACCCAGTACTTC. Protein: CASSSTSGRVETQYF.

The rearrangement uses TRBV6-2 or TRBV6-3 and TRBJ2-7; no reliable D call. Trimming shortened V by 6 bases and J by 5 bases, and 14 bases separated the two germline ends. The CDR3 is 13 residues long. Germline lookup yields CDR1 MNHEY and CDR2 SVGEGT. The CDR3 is CASSVIQFNEQYF. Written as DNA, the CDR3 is TGTGCCAGCAGCGTAATTCAGTTCAACGAGCAGTACTTC.

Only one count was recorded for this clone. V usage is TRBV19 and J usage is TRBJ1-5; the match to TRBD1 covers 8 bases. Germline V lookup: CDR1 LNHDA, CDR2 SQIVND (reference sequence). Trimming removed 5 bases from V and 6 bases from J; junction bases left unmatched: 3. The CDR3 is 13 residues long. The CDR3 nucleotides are TGTGCCAGTAGTGTGACAGGGGTTCAGCCCCAGCATTTT. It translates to CASSVTGVQPQHF.

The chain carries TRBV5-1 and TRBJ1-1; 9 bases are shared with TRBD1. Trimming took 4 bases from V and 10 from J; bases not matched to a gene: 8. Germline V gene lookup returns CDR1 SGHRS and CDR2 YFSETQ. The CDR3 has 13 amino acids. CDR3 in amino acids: CASSGTGQGGAFF. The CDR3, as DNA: TGCGCCAGCAGCGGGACAGGGCAAGGGGGAGCTTTCTTT.

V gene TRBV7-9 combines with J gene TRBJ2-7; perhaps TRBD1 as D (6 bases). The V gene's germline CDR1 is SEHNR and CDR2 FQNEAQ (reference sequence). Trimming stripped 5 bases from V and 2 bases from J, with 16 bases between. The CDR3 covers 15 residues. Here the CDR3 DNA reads TGTGCCAGCAGCCCAGAGGGGGTCTTGACCTACGAGCAGTACTTC. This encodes CASSPEGVLTYEQYF.